The subject of this entry is one TCR beta chain. V was cut by 5 bases and J by 6 bases, with 10 bases left in between. Germline CDR1 reads SEHNR; CDR2 reads FQNEAQ (reference sequence). The CDR3 length is 13 residues. The record originates from a study of patients and donors after allogeneic stem cell transplantation. TCRdb used MiXCR to reprocess the RT-PCR reads, holding one entry per CDR3 protein. This sample carries 200,000 to 250,000 distinct CDR3 sequences, 13% to 15% of them seen once, and the ten largest clones take roughly 10%. The chain links TRBV7-9 to TRBJ2-2, with D perhaps TRBD1 or TRBD2 (5 bases each). Sequenced material: blood, either unsorted or a sorted T cell fraction (not recorded which). This sequence originates from a human donor who was either an allogeneic HSCT recipient or a stem cell or donor lymphocyte infusion donor (not recorded which). It is not recorded whose cells these are; they may come from a transplant donor. As DNA, the CDR3 is TGTGCCAGCAGCAATGAGGGGTCCGGGGAGCTGTTTTTT. Its protein is CASSNEGSGELFF.